These T cell receptor beta chains were read from a single sample in a study of PD-1 blockade in classical Hodgkin lymphoma. Assay: immunoSEQ multiplex PCR; the TCRdb copy retains only in-frame clones and omits some. The table has over 85,000 clones, approximately 90% seen once. This sample comprised peripheral blood mononuclear cells (PBMCs), obtained before the fourth cycle of nivolumab. Every receptor here comes from a human donor with classical Hodgkin lymphoma. Each CDR3 is given with its conserved first and last residue. The D gene is left open where the match is weak. Expanded clones get a size class; other rows say once, few or many, or leave the size out.

>NA|NA|TRBV14|TRBJ1-6
CASSQELSASYNSPLHF
TGTGCCAGCAGCCAAGAACTTTCCGCCAGTTATAATTCACCCCTCCACTTT
>NA|TRBD1|TRBV11-2|TRBJ2-7
CASRAPGGFPYEQYF
TGTGCCAGCAGGGCCCCAGGGGGCTTCCCCTACGAGCAGTACTTC
>NA|TRBD1|TRBV13|TRBJ1-2
CASSLEYGTGEANYGYTF
TGTGCCAGCAGCTTAGAATACGGGACAGGCGAAGCTAACTATGGCTACACCTTC
>NA|TRBD1|TRBV29-1|TRBJ1-2
CSVLGQGGGYTF
TGCAGCGTTTTAGGACAGGGTGGTGGCTACACCTTC
>NA|NA|TRBV23-1|TRBJ1-1
CASQARGNTEAFF
TGCGCCAGCCAAGCCAGGGGGAACACTGAAGCTTTCTTT
>NA|TRBD2|TRBV4-2|TRBJ2-1
CASSQDLTSGVNEQFF
TGTGCCAGCAGCCAAGATCTGACTAGCGGGGTCAATGAGCAGTTCTTC
>NA|NA|TRBV7-2|TRBJ1-1
CASSLRSNTEAFF
TGTGCCAGCAGCTTAAGAAGTAACACTGAAGCTTTCTTT
>once|NA|TRBV11-3|TRBJ1-1
CASSLGVNTEAFF
TGTGCCAGCAGCTTAGGAGTAAACACTGAAGCTTTCTTT
>NA|TRBD2|TRBV9|TRBJ2-7
CASSVGLAGDYEQYF
TGTGCCAGCAGCGTAGGACTAGCGGGGGACTACGAGCAGTACTTC
>NA|TRBD1|TRBV7-3|TRBJ2-6
CASSRGQPWRSGANVLTF
TGTGCCAGCAGCAGGGGACAGCCCTGGAGATCTGGGGCCAACGTCCTGACTTTC
>NA|NA|TRBV7-9|TRBJ2-1
CASSSLRGNLNEQFF
TGTGCCAGCAGCTCCCTCCGGGGGAATTTGAATGAGCAGTTCTTC
>NA|TRBD1|TRBV6-5|TRBJ1-1
CASSGTVNTEAFF
TGTGCCAGCTCCGGGACAGTGAACACTGAAGCTTTCTTT
>NA|NA|TRBV6-7|TRBJ1-4
CASRGATNEKLFF
TGTGCCAGCAGGGGGGCGACTAATGAAAAACTGTTTTTT
>NA|TRBD1|TRBV7-2|TRBJ2-7
CASSFKLSGGEQYF
TGTGCCAGCAGCTTCAAACTCTCAGGGGGTGAGCAGTACTTC
>once|NA|TRBV19|TRBJ2-3
CATAKLQRTDTQYF
TGTGCCACCGCCAAGCTTCAGCGCACAGATACGCAGTATTTT
>NA|NA|TRBV19|TRBJ1-1
CASSTGRPNTEAFF
TGTGCCAGTAGTACGGGACGGCCGAACACTGAAGCTTTCTTT
>NA|TRBD1|TRBV2|TRBJ1-2
CASSENRGQGGYTF
TGTGCCAGCAGTGAAAACAGGGGTCAGGGGGGCTACACCTTC
>NA|NA|TRBV11-2|TRBJ1-1
CASSLSRLSEAFF
TGTGCCAGCAGCTTAAGCCGTTTATCTGAAGCTTTCTTT
>NA|NA|TRBV5-4|TRBJ2-7
CASSPDLGYEQYF
TGTGCCAGCAGCCCGGACTTGGGGTACGAGCAGTACTTC
>NA|NA|TRBV18|TRBJ2-3
CASSPFWQTTDTQYF
TGTGCCAGCTCACCTTTTTGGCAGACCACAGATACGCAGTATTTT
>NA|NA|TRBV19|TRBJ1-1
CASSMEGVTEAFF
TGTGCCAGTAGTATGGAAGGGGTCACTGAAGCTTTCTTT
>once|NA|TRBV14|TRBJ1-2
CASSHGGYGYTF
TGTGCCAGCAGCCACGGGGGGTACGGCTACACCTTC
>NA|TRBD2|TRBV7-3|TRBJ2-3
CASSPGTSGHYRSGTDTQYF
TGTGCCAGCAGCCCAGGGACTAGCGGACACTACCGAAGTGGCACAGATACGCAGTATTTT
>NA|NA|TRBV7-9|TRBJ1-3
CASSFSGNTIYF
TGTGCCAGCAGCTTTTCCGGAAACACCATATATTTT
>NA|TRBD2|TRBV6-1|TRBJ2-7
CASTPTSGGADEQYF
TGTGCCAGCACCCCGACTAGCGGGGGGGCCGATGAGCAGTACTTC
>NA|NA|TRBV15|TRBJ2-1
CATSSTLATVEQFF
TGTGCCACCAGCAGTACGCTAGCGACTGTTGAGCAGTTCTTC
>NA|TRBD2|TRBV6-5|TRBJ2-5
CASSYRGGQETQYF
TGTGCCAGCAGTTACCGGGGGGGCCAGGAGACCCAGTACTTC
>once|NA|TRBV7-8|TRBJ1-6
CASSRDWTVSSYNSPLHF
TGTGCCAGCAGCCGAGACTGGACAGTAAGCTCCTATAATTCACCCCTCCACTTT
>NA|NA|TRBV9|TRBJ2-2
CASSVGGGGLKNTGELFF
TGTGCCAGCAGCGTAGGAGGAGGGGGCCTGAAGAACACCGGGGAGCTGTTTTTT
>NA|TRBD2|TRBV28|TRBJ2-7
CASRALAGGLTYEQYF
TGTGCCAGCAGGGCACTAGCGGGGGGCCTAACCTACGAGCAGTACTTC
>NA|NA|TRBV2|TRBJ1-3
CASSSGGSVGNTIYF
TGTGCCAGCAGTAGTGGGGGGAGCGTTGGAAACACCATATATTTT
>NA|TRBD1|TRBV9|TRBJ2-3
CASSERTGGNTDTQYF
TGTGCCAGCAGCGAGAGAACAGGGGGGAACACAGATACGCAGTATTTT
>once|NA|TRBV30|TRBJ2-3
CAWNTGQQYTDTQYF
TGTGCCTGGAATACGGGACAACAATACACAGATACGCAGTATTTT
>NA|TRBD1|TRBV7-6|TRBJ2-7
CASSWTGNYEQYF
TGTGCCAGCAGCTGGACAGGGAATTACGAGCAGTACTTC
>NA|NA|TRBV5-4|TRBJ2-7
CASSSPGTLEQYF
TGTGCCAGCAGCTCCCCCGGGACCCTCGAGCAGTACTTC
>NA|NA|TRBV7-9|TRBJ2-5
CASSLVEGETQYF
TGTGCCAGCAGCTTAGTGGAGGGGGAGACCCAGTACTTC
>NA|TRBD1|TRBV27|TRBJ2-5
CASSQTGEETQYF
TGTGCCAGCAGTCAGACAGGGGAGGAGACCCAGTACTTC
>once|NA|TRBV5-1|TRBJ2-5
CASSLRGQETQYF
TGCGCCAGCAGCTTACGGGGGCAAGAGACCCAGTACTTC
>NA|NA|TRBV4-1|TRBJ2-4
CASSQGGSPKNIQYF
TGCGCCAGCAGCCAAGGGGGCTCGCCCAAAAACATTCAGTACTTC
>NA|NA|TRBV9|TRBJ1-1
CASSTQGDTEAFF
TGTGCCAGCAGCACACAGGGCGACACTGAAGCTTTCTTT
>NA|NA|TRBV30|TRBJ2-2
CAWGRGSRGAVF
NA
>few|NA|TRBV7-9|TRBJ1-4
CASSLEDLSVNEKLFF
TGTGCCAGCAGCTTAGAGGACCTATCCGTAAATGAAAAACTGTTTTTT
>NA|NA|TRBV7-9|TRBJ2-3
CASSLAQTAFLTDTQYF
TGTGCCAGCAGCTTAGCTCAAACGGCATTCCTTACAGATACGCAGTATTTT
>NA|NA|TRBV21-1|TRBJ2-3
CASSKVKRGATDTQYF
TGTGCCAGCAGCAAAGTCAAGCGGGGGGCTACAGATACGCAGTATTTT
>NA|NA|TRBV23-1|TRBJ2-7
CASSWGSFSYEQYF
TGCGCCAGCAGTTGGGGGTCTTTCTCCTACGAGCAGTACTTC
>NA|NA|TRBV7-3|TRBJ1-1
CASSLGANTEAFF
TGTGCCAGCAGCTTAGGGGCGAACACTGAAGCTTTCTTT
>NA|NA|TRBV9|TRBJ2-2
CASSVGDIMTGELFF
TGTGCCAGCAGCGTAGGGGACATAATGACCGGGGAGCTGTTTTTT
>NA|NA|TRBV5-6|TRBJ1-6
CASMGQRGLGSPLHF
TGTGCCAGCATGGGGCAGCGAGGCTTAGGATCACCCCTCCACTTT
>NA|NA|TRBV6-1|TRBJ2-3
CASSDTFLRDTQYF
TGTGCCAGCAGCGACACGTTCCTGAGAGATACGCAGTATTTT
>NA|NA|TRBV15|TRBJ2-3
CATSRGGSTDTQYF
TGTGCCACCAGCAGAGGCGGGAGCACAGATACGCAGTATTTT
>NA|NA|TRBV5-6|TRBJ1-6
CASSLYSLGSPLHF
TGTGCCAGCAGCTTGTACAGCTTAGGTTCACCCCTCCACTTT
>NA|NA|TRBV7-2|TRBJ1-6
CASSPRGKLVGDSPLHF
TGTGCCAGCAGCCCGCGTGGGAAGTTGGTCGGAGATTCACCCCTCCACTTT
>NA|TRBD2|TRBV18|TRBJ2-1
CASSGTSGGAGNEQFF
TGTGCCAGCTCCGGGACTAGCGGGGGGGCCGGCAATGAGCAGTTCTTC
>NA|NA|TRBV4-2|TRBJ2-5
CASSQAGASGEETQYF
TGTGCCAGCAGCCAAGCCGGGGCCAGTGGGGAAGAGACCCAGTACTTC
>NA|TRBD1|TRBV19|TRBJ1-1
CASKRDRSNTEAFF
TGTGCCAGTAAGAGGGACAGATCGAACACTGAAGCTTTCTTT
>NA|NA|TRBV7-2|TRBJ1-1
CASSLAVWDTEAFF
TGTGCCAGCAGCTTAGCGGTGTGGGACACTGAAGCTTTCTTT
>NA|TRBD1|TRBV6-6|TRBJ1-6
CASSYSTGADNSPLHF
TGTGCCAGCAGTTACTCGACAGGGGCGGATAATTCACCCCTCCACTTT
>NA|TRBD1|TRBV19|TRBJ2-3
CASRDGQGPDTQYF
TGTGCCAGTAGAGACGGACAGGGCCCAGATACGCAGTATTTT
>NA|NA|TRBV7-2|TRBJ1-5
CASSFPGSAQHF
TGTGCCAGCAGCTTCCCCGGGTCGGCCCAGCATTTT